This T cell receptor (beta chain) comes out of a study of T cells in Graves' hyperthyroidism and ophthalmopathy. Uncontrolled infection, other autoimmune disease, pregnancy or lactation barred patients from enrollment. Fresh peripheral blood, around 9.5 ml, yielded the PBMCs. General study findings and limits: Ophthalmopathy was distinguished from stable hyperthyroidism by 13 V-J signatures.

There were TCR beta CDR3 regions amplified from RNA transcripts. TCR CDR3 underwent first-round RT-PCR with the HTBI primer set. TCRdb called the multiplex PCR reads again in MiXCR, with one record for every CDR3 protein. The sample shows about 770,000 distinct CDR3 sequences, 18% of them seen only once. Comments on this clonotype: Its antigen is still unknown.

Input material: blood. The clonotype was recovered from a woman between 45 and 60 years old with Graves' hyperthyroidism that later progressed to Graves' ophthalmopathy.

CDR3 residues: CSAGRTGKEQYF. The CDR3 nucleotides read TGCAGTGCTGGACGGACAGGGAAAGAGCAGTACTTC. The chain combines TRBV20-1 with TRBJ2-7; 8 positions match TRBD1. The germline CDR1 and CDR2 sequences are DFQATT and SNEGSKA (reference sequence). The CDR3 spans 12 residues. V lost 5 bases and J lost 7; bases outside the gene matches: 7.